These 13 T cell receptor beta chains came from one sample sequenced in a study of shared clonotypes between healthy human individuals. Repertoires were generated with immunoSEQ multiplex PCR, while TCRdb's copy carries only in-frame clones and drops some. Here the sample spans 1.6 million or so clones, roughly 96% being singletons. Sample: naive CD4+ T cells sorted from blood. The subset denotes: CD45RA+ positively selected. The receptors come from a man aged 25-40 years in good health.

The CDR3 sequence is CASSFWVGAGELFF. The CDR3, as DNA: TGTGCCAGCAGTTTTTGGGTTGGGGCCGGGGAGCTGTTTTTT. The J gene is TRBJ2-2, the V gene TRBV27, with D unclear. V dropped 3 bases and J dropped 6 bases, with 11 bases sitting between them. The CDR3 covers 14 residues. Germline loops: CDR1 MNHEY, CDR2 SMNVEV (reference sequence).

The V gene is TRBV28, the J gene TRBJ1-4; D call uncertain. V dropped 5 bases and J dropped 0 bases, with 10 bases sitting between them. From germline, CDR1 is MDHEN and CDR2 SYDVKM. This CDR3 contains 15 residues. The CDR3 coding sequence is TGTGCCAGCAGTGTTCCAGGAGCAACTAATGAAAAACTGTTTTTT. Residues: CASSVPGATNEKLFF.

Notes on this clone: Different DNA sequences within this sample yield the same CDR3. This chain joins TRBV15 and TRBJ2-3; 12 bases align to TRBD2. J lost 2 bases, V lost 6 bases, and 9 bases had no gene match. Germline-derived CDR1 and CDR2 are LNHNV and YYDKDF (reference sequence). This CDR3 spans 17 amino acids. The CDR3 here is CATSSPGTSGFTDTQYF. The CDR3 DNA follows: TGTGCCACCAGTTCGCCCGGGACTAGCGGGTTCACAGATACGCAGTATTTT.

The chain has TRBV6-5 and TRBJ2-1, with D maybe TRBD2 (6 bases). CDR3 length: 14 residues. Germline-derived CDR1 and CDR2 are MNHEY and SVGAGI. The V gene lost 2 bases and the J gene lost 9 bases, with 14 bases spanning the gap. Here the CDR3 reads CASSYGARGSEQFF. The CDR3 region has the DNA TGTGCCAGCAGTTACGGAGCCCGGGGGAGTGAGCAGTTCTTC.

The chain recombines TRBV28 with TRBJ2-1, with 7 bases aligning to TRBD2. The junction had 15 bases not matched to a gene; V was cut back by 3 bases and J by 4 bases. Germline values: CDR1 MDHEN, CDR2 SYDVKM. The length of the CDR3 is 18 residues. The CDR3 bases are TGTGCCAGCAGTTTTCTAGAGCTCCTAGCGGCGCCTTACAATGAGCAGTTCTTC. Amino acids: CASSFLELLAAPYNEQFF.

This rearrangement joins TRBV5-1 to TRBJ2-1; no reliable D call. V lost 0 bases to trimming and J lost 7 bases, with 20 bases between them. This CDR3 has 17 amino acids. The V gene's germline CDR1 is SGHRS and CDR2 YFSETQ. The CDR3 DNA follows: TGCGCCAGCAGCTTGGCAGGCCCGGACCGTGGACCTAATGAGCAGTTCTTC. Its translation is CASSLAGPDRGPNEQFF.

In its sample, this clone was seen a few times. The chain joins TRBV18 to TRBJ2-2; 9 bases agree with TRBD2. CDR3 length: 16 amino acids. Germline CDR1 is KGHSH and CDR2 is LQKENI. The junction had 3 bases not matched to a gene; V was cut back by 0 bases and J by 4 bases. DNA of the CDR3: TGTGCCAGCTCACCACCTACTAGCGGGCTCACCGGGGAGCTGTTTTTT. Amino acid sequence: CASSPPTSGLTGELFF.

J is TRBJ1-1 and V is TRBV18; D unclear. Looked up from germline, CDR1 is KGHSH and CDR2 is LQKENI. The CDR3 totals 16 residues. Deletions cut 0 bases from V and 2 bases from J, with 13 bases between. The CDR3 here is CASSPPKETENTEAFF. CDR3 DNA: TGTGCCAGCTCACCACCGAAGGAGACGGAAAACACTGAAGCTTTCTTT.

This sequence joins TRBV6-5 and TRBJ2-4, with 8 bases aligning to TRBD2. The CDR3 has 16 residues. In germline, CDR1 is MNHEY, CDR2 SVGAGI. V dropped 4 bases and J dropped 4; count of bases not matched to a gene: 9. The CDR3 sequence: CASSSLKLAVKNIQYF. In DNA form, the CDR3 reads TGTGCCAGCAGTTCCCTAAAACTAGCGGTTAAAAACATTCAGTACTTC.

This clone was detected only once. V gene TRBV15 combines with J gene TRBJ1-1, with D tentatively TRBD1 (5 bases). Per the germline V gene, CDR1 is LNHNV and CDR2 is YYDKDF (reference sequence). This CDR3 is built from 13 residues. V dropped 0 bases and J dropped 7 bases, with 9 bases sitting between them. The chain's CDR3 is CATSRDLGGEAFF. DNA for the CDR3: TGTGCCACCAGCAGAGATTTGGGGGGTGAAGCTTTCTTT.

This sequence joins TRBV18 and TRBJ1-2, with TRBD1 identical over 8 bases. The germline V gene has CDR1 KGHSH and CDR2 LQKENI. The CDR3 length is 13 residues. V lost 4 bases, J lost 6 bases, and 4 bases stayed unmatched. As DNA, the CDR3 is TGTGCCAGCTCACAACAGGGGGTTCATGGCTACACCTTC. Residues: CASSQQGVHGYTF.

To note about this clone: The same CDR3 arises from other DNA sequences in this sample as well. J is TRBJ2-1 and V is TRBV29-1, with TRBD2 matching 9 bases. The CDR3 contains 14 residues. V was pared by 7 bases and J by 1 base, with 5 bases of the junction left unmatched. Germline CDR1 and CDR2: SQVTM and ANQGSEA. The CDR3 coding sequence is TGCAGCGCCCCGACTAGCGGATCCTACAATGAGCAGTTCTTC. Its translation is CSAPTSGSYNEQFF.

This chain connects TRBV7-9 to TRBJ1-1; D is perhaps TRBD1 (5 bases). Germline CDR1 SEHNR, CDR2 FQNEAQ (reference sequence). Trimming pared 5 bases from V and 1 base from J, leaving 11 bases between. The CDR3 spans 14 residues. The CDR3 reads CASSLPGPNTEAFF. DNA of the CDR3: TGTGCCAGCAGCCTCCCGGGACCGAACACTGAAGCTTTCTTT.